The 12 T cell receptor beta chains below all came from one sample that was sequenced in a study of PD-L1 blockade in urothelial cancer. The assay was immunoSEQ multiplex PCR, and TCRdb's table has in-frame clones only and misses some. This table holds just over 40,000 clones, around 83% found once. Indicated time point: peripheral blood 6 weeks after treatment start. The sample was PBMCs, taken around atezolizumab (anti-PD-L1) treatment. All receptors come from a man between 65 and 85 years old with urothelial cancer.

The CDR3 sequence is CAWSPTGREQYF. CDR3 nucleotides: TGTGCCTGGAGTCCGACAGGGCGCGAGCAGTACTTC. The gene calls are TRBV30 and TRBJ2-7, with 7 bases aligning to TRBD1. Germline V CDR1 and CDR2: GTSNPN, SVGIG (reference sequence). Trimming cost V 2 bases and J 6 bases; bases outside gene matches: 4. The CDR3 has 12 amino acids.

This clone has a handful of counts. V is TRBV6-5 and J is TRBJ1-5; D is unclear. CDR1 MNHEY and CDR2 SVGAGI come from the germline V gene. The V end was cut by 6 bases, the J end by 0 bases, with 6 bases between. This CDR3 region has 13 residues. Written as DNA, the CDR3 is TGTGCCAGCAGCCGGAGTAGCAATCAGCCCCAGCATTTT. Amino acid sequence: CASSRSSNQPQHF.

The chain has TRBV28 and TRBJ2-5; TRBD2 might be the D (6 bases). V lost 3 bases and J 4 bases, leaving 12 bases between the germline ends. The CDR3 length is 14 residues. Germline loops: CDR1 MDHEN, CDR2 SYDVKM. CDR3 coding DNA: TGTGCCAGCAGTTTTATCGGGAGCGGAGAGACCCAGTACTTC. Translated: CASSFIGSGETQYF.

The CDR3 DNA follows: TGCAGCGTTGATGCGGGAGGGCCTAAGGAGCAGTTCTTC. This gives the protein CSVDAGGPKEQFF. The chain has TRBV29-1 and TRBJ2-1; TRBD2 agrees at 9 bases. CDR1 and CDR2 (germline): SQVTM, ANQGSEA. The length of the CDR3 is 13 residues. Trimming at V came to 3 bases and at J to 10 bases, leaving 7 bases not matched to a gene.

This clone was recorded a few times. The V call is TRBV7-8, the J call TRBJ1-2; D not certain. CDR3 length: 13 amino acids. Trimming took 6 bases from V and 1 from J, leaving 9 bases between them. The germline V gene encodes CDR1 SGHVS and CDR2 FQNEAQ. The CDR3 DNA sequence: TGTGCCAGCAGAGCGGAGGGTAACTATGGCTACACCTTC. It codes for CASRAEGNYGYTF.

The chain uses TRBV19 and TRBJ1-1; TRBD1 agrees at 10 bases. J was trimmed by 9 bases and V by 1 base; bases with no gene match: 5. This CDR3 region has 14 residues. Germline CDR1 reads LNHDA; CDR2 reads SQIVND (reference sequence). The chain's CDR3 is CASSIAGTGVKAFF. In DNA form, the CDR3 reads TGTGCCAGTAGTATAGCTGGGACAGGGGTGAAAGCTTTCTTT.

This clone was seen a few times. J is TRBJ1-1 and V is TRBV7-3, with a tentative D call TRBD1 (5 bases). V lost 3 bases and J 1 base, leaving 6 bases between the germline ends. Germline CDR1 is SGHTA and CDR2 is FQGTGA. This CDR3 comprises 13 residues. CDR3 nucleotide sequence: TGTGCCAGCAGCTTCCAGGGGAACACTGAAGCTTTCTTT. Its protein is CASSFQGNTEAFF.

The V gene is TRBV2, the J gene TRBJ2-5, with a weak D call TRBD1 (6 bases). CDR1 is SNHLY and CDR2 is FYNNEI in the germline V gene. Trimming removed 6 bases at V and 1 base at J, with 15 bases between. The CDR3 consists of 15 residues. The CDR3 DNA sequence: TGTGCCAGCAGAGTCTCAGGACAGTCCCAAGAGACCCAGTACTTC. Amino acid sequence: CASRVSGQSQETQYF.

The CDR3 DNA reads TGTGCCAGCAGCTTCCCGGGACAGGGGATTGAGGGCTACACCTTC. It encodes CASSFPGQGIEGYTF. This chain links TRBV7-3 with TRBJ1-2, with 10 nucleotides matching TRBD1. The CDR3 has 15 residues. J gave up 8 bases and V 3 bases, and 9 bases lay outside the gene matches. Looked up from germline, CDR1 is SGHTA and CDR2 is FQGTGA.

This clone was detected only a few times. The chain is built from TRBV2 and TRBJ1-1; D ambiguous. This CDR3 has 13 amino acids. V shed 3 bases and J shed 2 bases, with 7 bases lying between them. Looked up from germline, CDR1 is SNHLY and CDR2 is FYNNEI. CDR3 DNA: TGTGCCAGCAGTGATTCGGGAAACACTGAAGCTTTCTTT. Protein product: CASSDSGNTEAFF.

The rearrangement links TRBV2 to TRBJ2-1; 11 nucleotides agree with TRBD2. This CDR3 has 15 residues. V lost 3 bases, J lost 9 bases, and 7 bases stayed unmatched. Germline CDR1 reads SNHLY; CDR2 reads FYNNEI. CDR3: CASSELSGRGGEQFF. DNA for the CDR3: TGTGCCAGCAGTGAGCTTAGCGGGAGGGGCGGTGAGCAGTTCTTC.

The CDR3 sequence is CASGLVLNNEQFF. As DNA, the CDR3 is TGTGCTAGTGGTTTGGTACTTAACAATGAGCAGTTCTTC. The gene calls are TRBV12-5 and TRBJ2-1; D unclear. The CDR3 is made up of 13 amino acids. Trimming removed 0 bases at V and 5 bases at J, with 5 bases between. Germline V lookup: CDR1 LGHNT, CDR2 FRNRAP.